This entry features one TCR beta chain sequence. One end of the junction does not line up with germline, which may come from a read error. Time point of the sample: pretreatment peripheral blood. This specimen belongs to a study of PD-L1 blockade in urothelial cancer. From germline, CDR1 is SSHAT and CDR2 FNYEAQ (reference sequence). CDR3 length: 20 amino acids. The repertoire was sequenced with immunoSEQ multiplex PCR; TCRdb's copy has only in-frame clones and lacks some. The sample includes approximately 67,000 clones, roughly 86% of them seen just once. V usage is TRBV7-7 and J usage is TRBJ1-2; TRBD1 aligns across 10 bases. The material sequenced was PBMCs, taken around atezolizumab (anti-PD-L1) treatment. This TCR derives from a man aged 60-69 years with urothelial cancer. CDR3 region: CASSTTGGLGRGLVFYGYTF. CDR3 coding DNA: TGTGCTAGCAGCACGACAGGGGGCCTCGGACGGGGTCTCGTCTTCTATGGCTACACCTTC.